This is a list of T cell receptor beta chains from one sample in a study of CD8 T cells in ankylosing spondylitis. From the 5' RACE reads, TCRdb called clonotypes with MiXCR, one entry per CDR3 protein. The sample lists hundreds of thousands of distinct CDR3 sequences; approximately 12% were seen once. Input material: blood, either unsorted or a sorted T cell fraction (not recorded which). All receptors derive from a male donor with ankylosing spondylitis. The CDR3 runs from the conserved cysteine through the conserved F or W. D genes are given only for firm matches. Clone size is shown for a subset of rows, as once, few, many or a class of expanded clone.

d_call	v_call	j_call	clone_size	cdr3_aa	cdr3_nt
-	TRBV20-1	TRBJ1-5	many	CSATRMAVQPQHF	TGCAGTGCTACCCGAATGGCGGTTCAGCCCCAGCATTTT
TRBD2	TRBV11-2	TRBJ2-1	few	CASSIRAGSSYNEQFF	TGTGCCAGCAGCATCCGAGCGGGGAGCTCCTACAATGAGCAGTTCTTC
-	TRBV20-1	TRBJ2-1	few	CSTPAYEQFF	TGCAGTACCCCAGCGTATGAGCAGTTCTTC
TRBD2	TRBV10-3	TRBJ2-3	many	CAIRTSGTDTQYF	TGTGCCATCAGAACTAGCGGCACAGATACGCAGTATTTT
-	TRBV4-1	TRBJ1-2	-	CASSQVPGARDYGYTF	TGCGCCAGCAGCCAGGTCCCAGGGGCGCGTGACTATGGCTACACCTTC
-	TRBV4-2	TRBJ2-7	many	CASSQWKRKDYEQYF	TGTGCCAGCAGCCAATGGAAGAGGAAGGACTACGAGCAGTACTTC
-	TRBV20-1	TRBJ1-4	few	CSAKDGGIEKLFF	TGCAGTGCTAAGGACGGGGGGATTGAAAAACTGTTTTTT
-	TRBV18	TRBJ1-2	-	CASSPETNYGYTF	TGTGCCAGCTCACCGGAAACAAACTATGGCTACACCTTC
-	TRBV20-1	TRBJ2-2	many	CSATTRPNTGELFF	TGCAGTGCCACCACTAGACCGAACACCGGGGAGCTGTTTTTT
-	TRBV27	TRBJ1-2	-	CASSSSSGGGLGGYTF	TGTGCCAGCAGTTCAAGCTCTGGGGGGGGGCTTGGTGGCTACACCTTC
-	TRBV6-2/TRBV6-3	TRBJ2-3	-	CASDVGKLLLADTQYF	TGTGCCAGTGACGTGGGGAAATTGCTTTTAGCAGATACGCAGTATTTT
TRBD1	TRBV24-1	TRBJ2-5	-	CATSEGADRVGATQYF	TGTGCCACCAGTGAGGGAGCAGACAGGGTGGGTGCGACCCAGTACTTC
TRBD1	TRBV29-1	TRBJ1-1	few	CSALGQVNTEAFF	TGCAGCGCCCTGGGACAGGTGAACACTGAAGCTTTCTTT
TRBD2	TRBV6-2/TRBV6-3	TRBJ2-3	-	CASHPSGNPDTQYF	TGTGCCAGCCATCCCAGCGGGAACCCCGATACGCAGTATTTT
TRBD1	TRBV7-6	TRBJ2-3	-	CASQGAYTDTQYF	TGTGCCAGCCAGGGGGCCTACACAGATACGCAGTATTTT
-	TRBV12-3/TRBV12-4	TRBJ2-2	few	CASSYRWTGELFF	TGTGCCAGCAGTTACCGGTGGACCGGGGAGCTGTTTTTT
-	TRBV20-1	TRBJ1-1	-	CSAEGLPEAFF	TGCAGTGCCGAGGGGCTCCCTGAAGCTTTCTTT
-	TRBV20-1	TRBJ1-5	-	CSARDQTRAGPQPQHF	TGCAGTGCTAGAGATCAAACCAGGGCAGGTCCTCAGCCCCAGCATTTT
TRBD1	TRBV5-1	TRBJ2-3	-	CASSFDRASTDTQYF	TGCGCCAGCAGCTTCGACAGGGCTAGCACAGATACGCAGTATTTT
-	TRBV29-1	TRBJ2-2	-	CSALLASSSTGELFF	TGCAGCGCCCTCCTAGCTAGCTCTTCCACCGGGGAGCTGTTTTTT
-	TRBV12-3/TRBV12-4	TRBJ2-7	many	CASSLGRRAAYEQYF	TGTGCCAGCAGTTTAGGTAGGAGGGCGGCCTACGAGCAGTACTTC
TRBD1	TRBV10-3	TRBJ1-2	few	CATRPGTGLGGYTF	TGTGCCACCCGTCCCGGGACAGGGCTTGGTGGCTACACCTTC
-	TRBV4-3	TRBJ2-1	few	CASSLQKGRTNYNEQFF	TGCGCCAGCAGCCTACAAAAGGGCAGAACCAACTACAATGAGCAGTTCTTC
-	TRBV20-1	TRBJ2-3	many	CSARAPFGGTVHTQYF	TGCAGTGCTAGAGCCCCCTTTGGGGGTACGGTACATACGCAGTATTTT
-	TRBV20-1	TRBJ1-2	few	CSASPGHDYGYTF	TGCAGTGCTAGCCCCGGACACGACTATGGCTACACCTTC
-	TRBV6-5	TRBJ1-1	few	CASSYSGPDEKAFF	TGTGCCAGCAGTTACTCGGGCCCCGATGAAAAAGCTTTCTTT
-	TRBV12-3/TRBV12-4	TRBJ1-4	-	CASSSPRRSSNEKLFF	TGTGCCAGCAGCTCCCCCCGGAGGTCCTCTAATGAAAAACTGTTTTTT
-	TRBV10-3	TRBJ1-3	-	CAISPGLVCTIYF	TGTGCCATCAGCCCCGGGCTGGTCTGCACCATATATTTT
-	TRBV6-5	TRBJ1-5	many	CASSYSGSSNQPQHF	TGTGCCAGCAGTTACTCAGGCAGTAGCAATCAGCCCCAGCATTTT
TRBD1	TRBV20-1	TRBJ2-2	many	CSARERQGTGELFF	TGCAGTGCTAGAGAGAGACAGGGCACCGGGGAGCTGTTTTTT
TRBD1	TRBV7-2	TRBJ1-2	few	CASSWMGQGSDGYTF	TGTGCCAGCAGCTGGATGGGACAGGGGAGTGATGGCTACACCTTC
-	TRBV6-2/TRBV6-3	TRBJ2-7	few	CASSSRQHSESYEQYF	TGTGCCAGCAGCAGCCGGCAGCACAGTGAGTCCTACGAGCAGTACTTC
-	TRBV10-3	TRBJ2-3	many	CAITGDPYTDTQYF	TGTGCCATCACCGGGGACCCTTACACAGATACGCAGTATTTT
-	TRBV6-1	TRBJ1-6	-	CATRGGRSSYNSPLHF	TGTGCCACTAGAGGCGGTCGAAGCTCCTATAATTCACCCCTCCACTTT
-	TRBV21-1	TRBJ2-2	many	CASPVRIRANTGELFF	TGTGCCAGTCCCGTCCGAATACGCGCGAACACCGGGGAGCTGTTTTTT
TRBD2	TRBV5-1	TRBJ2-7	few	CASSFPSGSGYEQYF	TGCGCCAGCAGCTTTCCTAGCGGGAGTGGCTACGAGCAGTACTTC
TRBD1	TRBV20-1	TRBJ2-5	few	CSATGTAEGETQYF	TGCAGTGCTACCGGGACAGCAGAGGGAGAGACCCAGTACTTC
-	TRBV28	TRBJ1-2	few	CASSFHGQGGYTF	TGTGCCAGCAGTTTTCACGGGCAGGGTGGCTACACCTTC
-	TRBV4-3	TRBJ2-1	-	CASSRGAQVVSNEQFF	TGCGCCAGCAGCCGGGGGGCTCAAGTAGTTTCGAATGAGCAGTTCTTC
TRBD1	TRBV20-1	TRBJ2-6	few	CSASRGLWSPGANVLTF	TGCAGTGCTAGTAGGGGGCTTTGGTCCCCTGGGGCCAACGTCCTGACTTTC
TRBD2	TRBV7-8	TRBJ2-3	-	CASSLAGDADTQYF	TGTGCCAGCAGCCTAGCGGGGGACGCAGATACGCAGTATTTT
-	TRBV4-2	TRBJ2-7	few	CASSQGLATVSSYEQYF	TGTGCCAGCAGCCAGGGTTTAGCGACGGTAAGCTCCTACGAGCAGTACTTC
TRBD1	TRBV5-1	TRBJ2-1	few	CASSQGDSGDNEQFF	TGCGCCAGCAGCCAGGGGGACAGCGGAGACAATGAGCAGTTCTTC
-	TRBV7-2	TRBJ1-1	-	CASSPDPAGNTEAFF	TGTGCCAGCAGCCCGGATCCCGCCGGGAACACTGAAGCTTTCTTT
-	TRBV6-5	TRBJ2-4	few	CASSYSTVGAFKNIQYF	TGTGCCAGCAGTTACTCGACGGTCGGGGCCTTTAAAAACATTCAGTACTTC
TRBD2	TRBV20-1	TRBJ2-1	few	CSARRGLAGGSSYNEQFF	TGCAGTGCTAGGAGGGGACTAGCGGGGGGGAGCTCCTACAATGAGCAGTTCTTC
-	TRBV12-3/TRBV12-4	TRBJ1-2	-	CASSLGSGVGGYTF	TGTGCCAGCAGTTTAGGATCGGGAGTTGGTGGCTACACCTTC
-	TRBV21-1	TRBJ1-5	-	CASSKDCGGGSQPQHF	TGTGCCAGCAGCAAAGATTGTGGGGGTGGTTCTCAGCCCCAGCATTTT
-	TRBV4-3	TRBJ1-2	-	CASSPGGGRYGYTF	TGCGCCAGCAGCCCGGGCGGGGGCCGTTATGGCTACACCTTC
-	TRBV20-1	TRBJ2-1	many	CSARRWGVYNEQFF	TGCAGTGCTAGGCGTTGGGGGGTATACAATGAGCAGTTCTTC